This T cell receptor (beta chain) was sequenced during a study of OX40 agonist ivuxolimab in advanced cancers. In its sample, this clone was seen once. Profiled with immunoSEQ multiplex PCR; TCRdb holds only in-frame clones, not every one. This sample has some 74,000 clones, with 85% found just once. The specimen comprised CD4+ or CD8+ T cells sorted from blood, sampled in a trial of the OX40 agonist ivuxolimab. The sequence derives from an adult with an advanced solid tumor such as melanoma, head and neck, liver or kidney cancer.

DNA for the CDR3: TGCGCCAGCCCATTTAGCGGGGACAAGAAGCAGTACTTC. Translated: CASPFSGDKKQYF. This chain links TRBV10-1 with TRBJ2-7, with 8 bases identical to TRBD2. The CDR3 covers 13 residues. Trimming removed 8 bases from V and 8 bases from J; junction bases left unmatched: 11. The germline gives CDR1 WNHNN, CDR2 SYGVQD (reference sequence).